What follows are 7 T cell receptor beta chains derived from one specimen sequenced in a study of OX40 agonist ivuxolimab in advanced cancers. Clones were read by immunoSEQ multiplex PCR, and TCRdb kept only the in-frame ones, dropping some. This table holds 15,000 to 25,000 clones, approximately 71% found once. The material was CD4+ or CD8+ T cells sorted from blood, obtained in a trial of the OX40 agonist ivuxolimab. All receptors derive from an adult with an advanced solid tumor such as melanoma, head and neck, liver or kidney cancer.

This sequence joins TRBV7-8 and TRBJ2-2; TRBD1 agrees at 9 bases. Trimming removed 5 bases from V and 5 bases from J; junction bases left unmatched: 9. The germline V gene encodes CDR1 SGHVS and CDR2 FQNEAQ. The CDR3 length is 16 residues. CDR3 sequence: CASSHHRGRRTGELFF. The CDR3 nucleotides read TGTGCCAGCAGCCACCACAGGGGGCGAAGAACCGGGGAGCTGTTTTTT.

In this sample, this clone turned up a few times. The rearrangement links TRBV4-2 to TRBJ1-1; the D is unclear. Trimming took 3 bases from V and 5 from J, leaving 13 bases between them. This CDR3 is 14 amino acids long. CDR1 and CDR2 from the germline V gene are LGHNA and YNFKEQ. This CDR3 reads CASSQATLHTEAFF. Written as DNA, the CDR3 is TGTGCCAGCAGCCAGGCGACCTTACATACTGAAGCTTTCTTT.

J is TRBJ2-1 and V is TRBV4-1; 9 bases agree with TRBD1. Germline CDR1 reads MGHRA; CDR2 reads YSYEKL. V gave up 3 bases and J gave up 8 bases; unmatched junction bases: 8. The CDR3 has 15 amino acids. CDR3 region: CASSHIGTGLHEQFF. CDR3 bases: TGCGCCAGCAGCCACATAGGGACAGGGCTGCATGAGCAGTTCTTC.

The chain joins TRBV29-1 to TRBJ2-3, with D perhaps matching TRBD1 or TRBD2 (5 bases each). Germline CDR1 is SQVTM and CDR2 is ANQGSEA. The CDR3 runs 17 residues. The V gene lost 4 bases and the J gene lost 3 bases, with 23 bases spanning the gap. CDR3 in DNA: TGCAGCGTTGCAGGACCTCGGGGCAGGAGCGATACAGATACGCAGTATTTT. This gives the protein CSVAGPRGRSDTDTQYF.

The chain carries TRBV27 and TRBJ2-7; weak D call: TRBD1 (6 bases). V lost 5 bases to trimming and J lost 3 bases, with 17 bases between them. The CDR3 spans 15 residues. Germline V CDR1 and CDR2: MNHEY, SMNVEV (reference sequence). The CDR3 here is CASSPGQPPFYEQYF. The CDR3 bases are TGTGCCAGCAGTCCAGGACAGCCCCCGTTCTACGAGCAGTACTTC.

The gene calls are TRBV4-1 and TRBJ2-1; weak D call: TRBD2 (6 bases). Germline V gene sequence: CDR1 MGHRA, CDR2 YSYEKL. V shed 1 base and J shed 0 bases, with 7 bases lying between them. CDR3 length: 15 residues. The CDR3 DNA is TGCGCCAGCAGCCAAGGGCGGGACTCCTACAATGAGCAGTTCTTC. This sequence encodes CASSQGRDSYNEQFF.

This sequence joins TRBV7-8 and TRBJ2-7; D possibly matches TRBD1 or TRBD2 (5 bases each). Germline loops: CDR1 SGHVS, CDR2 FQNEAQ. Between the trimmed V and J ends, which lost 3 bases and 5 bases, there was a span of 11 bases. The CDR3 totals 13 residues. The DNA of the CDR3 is TGTGCCAGCAGCTTGGGTGGGGGAGACGAGCAGTACTTC. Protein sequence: CASSLGGGDEQYF.